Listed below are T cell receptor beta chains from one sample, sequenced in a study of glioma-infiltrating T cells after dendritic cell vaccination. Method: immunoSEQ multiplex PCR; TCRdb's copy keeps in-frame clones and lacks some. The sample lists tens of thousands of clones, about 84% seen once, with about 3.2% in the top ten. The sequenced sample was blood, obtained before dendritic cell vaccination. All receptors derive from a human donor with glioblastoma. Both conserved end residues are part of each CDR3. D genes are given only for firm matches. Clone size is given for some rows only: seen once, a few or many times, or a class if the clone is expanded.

cdr3_aa: CASSRYPQGVEYF
cdr3_nt: TGTGCCAGCAGTCGCTACCCCCAGGGTGTAGAGTACTTC
d_call: -
v_call: TRBV27
clone_size: -
j_call: TRBJ2-7

cdr3_aa: CASSLGQGLAEAFF
cdr3_nt: TGTGCCAGCAGCTTAGGACAGGGCTTGGCTGAAGCTTTCTTT
d_call: TRBD1
v_call: TRBV7-9
clone_size: -
j_call: TRBJ1-1

cdr3_aa: CASSQDRLAGTYEQYF
cdr3_nt: TGCGCCAGCAGCCAAGATCGACTCGCAGGGACCTACGAGCAGTACTTC
d_call: -
v_call: TRBV4-3
clone_size: once
j_call: TRBJ2-7

cdr3_aa: CASSQRTSGGIYEQYF
cdr3_nt: TGCGCCAGCAGCCAACGAACTAGCGGGGGGATCTACGAGCAGTACTTC
d_call: TRBD2
v_call: TRBV4-1
clone_size: -
j_call: TRBJ2-7

cdr3_aa: CASSAKGSGQPQHF
cdr3_nt: TGTGCCAGCAGCGCGAAGGGGTCAGGTCAGCCCCAGCATTTT
d_call: -
v_call: TRBV5-4
clone_size: -
j_call: TRBJ1-5

cdr3_aa: CSVAGSYEQYF
cdr3_nt: TGCAGCGTTGCCGGGAGCTACGAGCAGTACTTC
d_call: -
v_call: TRBV29-1
clone_size: -
j_call: TRBJ2-7

cdr3_aa: CASSSGGDYSDTQYF
cdr3_nt: TGTGCCAGCAGCTCCGGGGGGGACTATTCGGATACGCAGTATTTT
d_call: TRBD2
v_call: TRBV13
clone_size: few
j_call: TRBJ2-3

cdr3_aa: CASSLVAGEFNEQYF
cdr3_nt: TGTGCCAGCAGCTTAGTTGCGGGAGAATTCAACGAGCAGTACTTC
d_call: TRBD2
v_call: TRBV7-9
clone_size: -
j_call: TRBJ2-7

cdr3_aa: CASRDRTGGNQPQHF
cdr3_nt: TGTGCCAGCAGGGACCGGACAGGGGGCAATCAGCCCCAGCATTTT
d_call: TRBD1
v_call: TRBV2
clone_size: -
j_call: TRBJ1-5

cdr3_aa: CSVEAAGNTIYF
cdr3_nt: TGCAGCGTTGAGGCTGCTGGAAACACCATATATTTT
d_call: -
v_call: TRBV29-1
clone_size: -
j_call: TRBJ1-3

cdr3_aa: CASRTQGYGYTF
cdr3_nt: TGTGCCAGCAGGACACAGGGCTATGGCTACACCTTC
d_call: -
v_call: TRBV27
clone_size: few
j_call: TRBJ1-2

cdr3_aa: CSVRTSGGGSAQYF
cdr3_nt: TGCAGCGTGCGGACTAGCGGGGGTGGGTCTGCGCAGTATTTT
d_call: TRBD2
v_call: TRBV29-1
clone_size: -
j_call: TRBJ2-3

cdr3_aa: CASSSGQGLGTDTQYF
cdr3_nt: TGCGCCAGCAGCTCGGGACAGGGATTGGGGACAGATACGCAGTATTTT
d_call: TRBD1
v_call: TRBV5-1
clone_size: -
j_call: TRBJ2-3

cdr3_aa: CATSTHTSGRNEQYF
cdr3_nt: TGTGCCACCAGCACTCATACTAGCGGGAGAAACGAGCAGTACTTC
d_call: TRBD2
v_call: TRBV15
clone_size: -
j_call: TRBJ2-7

cdr3_aa: CASSVQGSTDTQYF
cdr3_nt: TGTGCCAGCAGCGTGCAGGGATCAACAGATACGCAGTATTTT
d_call: -
v_call: TRBV9
clone_size: -
j_call: TRBJ2-3

cdr3_aa: CASSLAGTDTQYF
cdr3_nt: TGTGCCAGCAGTTTAGCGGGTACAGATACGCAGTATTTT
d_call: TRBD2
v_call: TRBV2
clone_size: -
j_call: TRBJ2-3

cdr3_aa: CASSELMEGWTYEQYF
cdr3_nt: TGTGCCAGCAGTGAATTGATGGAGGGTTGGACCTACGAGCAGTACTTC
d_call: -
v_call: TRBV25-1
clone_size: -
j_call: TRBJ2-7

cdr3_aa: CSGAFDNEQFF
cdr3_nt: TGCAGCGGGGCCTTTGACAATGAGCAGTTCTTC
d_call: -
v_call: TRBV29-1
clone_size: -
j_call: TRBJ2-1

cdr3_aa: CASSQDLQGRTTF
cdr3_nt: TGCGCCAGCAGCCAAGATCTTCAGGGTAGGACCACCTTC
d_call: -
v_call: TRBV4-3
clone_size: -
j_call: TRBJ1-2

cdr3_aa: CASSPGGGTGYEQYF
cdr3_nt: TGTGCCAGCAGCCCCGGCGGGGGCACCGGCTACGAGCAGTACTTC
d_call: -
v_call: TRBV7-3
clone_size: once
j_call: TRBJ2-7

cdr3_aa: CASSRREDTDTQYF
cdr3_nt: TGTGCCAGCAGCAGACGGGAGGACACAGATACGCAGTATTTT
d_call: TRBD2
v_call: TRBV9
clone_size: once
j_call: TRBJ2-3

cdr3_aa: CASILDTQYF
cdr3_nt: TGTGCCAGTATCTTAGATACGCAGTATTTT
d_call: -
v_call: TRBV19
clone_size: -
j_call: TRBJ2-3

cdr3_aa: CASSYGQSYEQYF
cdr3_nt: TGTGCCAGCAGTTACGGACAGTCCTACGAGCAGTACTTC
d_call: -
v_call: TRBV6-5
clone_size: -
j_call: TRBJ2-7

cdr3_aa: CASRRIGGYGYTF
cdr3_nt: TGTGCCAGCAGGAGAATAGGAGGCTATGGCTACACCTTC
d_call: -
v_call: TRBV2
clone_size: once
j_call: TRBJ1-2

cdr3_aa: CAVGQGAMGYNEQFF
cdr3_nt: TGTGCCGTGGGACAGGGGGCTATGGGCTACAATGAGCAGTTCTTC
d_call: TRBD1
v_call: TRBV19
clone_size: -
j_call: TRBJ2-1

cdr3_aa: CASSSSSRGHRTEAFF
cdr3_nt: TGTGCCAGCAGCTCATCTTCCAGGGGGCACCGGACTGAAGCTTTCTTT
d_call: TRBD1
v_call: TRBV4-2
clone_size: once
j_call: TRBJ1-1

cdr3_aa: CASSMGAASNQPQHF
cdr3_nt: TGTGCCAGCTCAATGGGGGCAGCCTCAAATCAGCCCCAGCATTTT
d_call: -
v_call: TRBV18
clone_size: -
j_call: TRBJ1-5

cdr3_aa: CASSLVAEAFF
cdr3_nt: TGTGCCAGCAGCTTGGTAGCTGAAGCTTTCTTT
d_call: -
v_call: TRBV5-5
clone_size: -
j_call: TRBJ1-1

cdr3_aa: CASSVNLALETQYF
cdr3_nt: TGTGCCAGCAGTGTAAATCTAGCGCTAGAGACCCAGTACTTC
d_call: -
v_call: TRBV2
clone_size: -
j_call: TRBJ2-5

cdr3_aa: CASSPTGGRLGELFF
cdr3_nt: TGTGCCAGCAGCCCGACAGGTGGAAGACTTGGGGAGCTGTTTTTT
d_call: -
v_call: TRBV13
clone_size: -
j_call: TRBJ2-2

cdr3_aa: CASSYGSLNTEAFF
cdr3_nt: TGTGCCAGTAGTTACGGTAGCTTGAACACTGAAGCTTTCTTT
d_call: -
v_call: TRBV19
clone_size: -
j_call: TRBJ1-1

cdr3_aa: CSAARITEAFF
cdr3_nt: TGCAGTGCGGCCAGAATTACTGAAGCTTTCTTT
d_call: -
v_call: TRBV20-1
clone_size: -
j_call: TRBJ1-1

cdr3_aa: CASSQDSHYGYTF
cdr3_nt: TGTGCCAGCAGCCAAGACAGCCACTATGGCTACACCTTC
d_call: -
v_call: TRBV13
clone_size: -
j_call: TRBJ1-2

cdr3_aa: CTSSQVAGSVLNSPLHF
cdr3_nt: TGCACCAGCAGCCAAGTTGCGGGGTCGGTTCTTAATTCACCCCTCCACTTT
d_call: -
v_call: TRBV1
clone_size: -
j_call: TRBJ1-6

cdr3_aa: CASSESVLSYEQYF
cdr3_nt: TGTGCCAGCAGTGAATCCGTCCTCTCCTACGAGCAGTACTTC
d_call: -
v_call: TRBV2
clone_size: few
j_call: TRBJ2-7

cdr3_aa: CASSQETSGYNEQFF
cdr3_nt: TGTGCCAGCAGCCAAGAGACTAGCGGATACAATGAGCAGTTCTTC
d_call: TRBD2
v_call: TRBV4-2
clone_size: -
j_call: TRBJ2-1

cdr3_aa: CATSLRGPGTGELFF
cdr3_nt: TGTGCCACTTCCCTCAGGGGGCCGGGCACCGGGGAGCTGTTTTTT
d_call: TRBD1
v_call: TRBV15
clone_size: -
j_call: TRBJ2-2

cdr3_aa: CASSPKETQYF
cdr3_nt: TGTGCCAGCAGTCCTAAAGAGACCCAGTACTTC
d_call: -
v_call: TRBV6-6
clone_size: once
j_call: TRBJ2-5

cdr3_aa: CASSLMGQGATNEKLFF
cdr3_nt: TGTGCCAGCAGCTTAATGGGACAGGGGGCCACTAATGAAAAACTGTTTTTT
d_call: TRBD1
v_call: TRBV7-9
clone_size: -
j_call: TRBJ1-4

cdr3_aa: CASSVGVAGGSSYNEQFF
cdr3_nt: TGTGCCAGCAGCGTAGGGGTAGCGGGGGGGAGCTCCTACAATGAGCAGTTCTTC
d_call: TRBD2
v_call: TRBV9
clone_size: -
j_call: TRBJ2-1

cdr3_aa: CASTVGNEQFF
cdr3_nt: TGCGCCAGCACGGTCGGCAATGAGCAGTTCTTC
d_call: -
v_call: TRBV5-1
clone_size: -
j_call: TRBJ2-1

cdr3_aa: CASSTLEPGNTIYF
cdr3_nt: TGTGCCAGTAGTACCCTCGAGCCTGGAAACACCATATATTTT
d_call: -
v_call: TRBV19
clone_size: -
j_call: TRBJ1-3

cdr3_aa: CASSQLSVNTEAFF
cdr3_nt: TGCGCCAGCAGCCAGTTATCAGTCAACACTGAAGCTTTCTTT
d_call: -
v_call: TRBV4-3
clone_size: few
j_call: TRBJ1-1

cdr3_aa: CASSSREGAGKLFF
cdr3_nt: TGTGCCAGCAGTTCCCGGGAGGGGGCGGGGAAACTGTTTTTT
d_call: TRBD1
v_call: TRBV27
clone_size: -
j_call: TRBJ1-4

cdr3_aa: CTSSQVRGSGGLRRYEQYF
cdr3_nt: TGCACCAGCAGCCAAGTTAGGGGGTCAGGAGGTCTCCGACGATACGAGCAGTACTTC
d_call: -
v_call: TRBV1
clone_size: -
j_call: TRBJ2-7

cdr3_aa: CASSQNRGKAFF
cdr3_nt: TGTGCCAGCAGCCAAAACAGGGGGAAAGCTTTCTTT
d_call: TRBD1
v_call: TRBV14
clone_size: few
j_call: TRBJ1-1

cdr3_aa: CASSPLPETGDGYTF
cdr3_nt: TGTGCCAGCAGCCCGCTCCCCGAGACAGGGGATGGCTACACCTTC
d_call: TRBD1
v_call: TRBV13
clone_size: -
j_call: TRBJ1-2

cdr3_aa: CSLRDSTNYGYTF
cdr3_nt: TGCAGCTTGAGGGACAGCACTAACTATGGCTACACCTTC
d_call: TRBD1
v_call: TRBV29-1
clone_size: -
j_call: TRBJ1-2

cdr3_aa: CASAGGTGNQPQHF
cdr3_nt: TGTGCCAGCGCAGGGGGCACCGGCAATCAGCCCCAGCATTTT
d_call: TRBD1
v_call: TRBV18
clone_size: -
j_call: TRBJ1-5

cdr3_aa: CASSVAGSGANVLTF
cdr3_nt: TGTGCCAGCAGCGTAGCGGGAAGTGGGGCCAACGTCCTGACTTTC
d_call: -
v_call: TRBV9
clone_size: -
j_call: TRBJ2-6

cdr3_aa: CASSPPEDYGYTF
cdr3_nt: TGCGCCAGCAGCCCGCCGGAGGACTATGGCTACACCTTC
d_call: -
v_call: TRBV5-1
clone_size: -
j_call: TRBJ1-2

cdr3_aa: CASSLGGGGTNYGYTF
cdr3_nt: TGTGCCAGCAGCTTGGGAGGGGGGGGCACAAACTATGGATACACCTTC
d_call: -
v_call: TRBV5-6
clone_size: -
j_call: TRBJ1-2

cdr3_aa: CASSPPPDSGRYTQYF
cdr3_nt: TGTGCCAGCTCACCACCCCCGGACAGCGGACGGTATACGCAGTATTTT
d_call: -
v_call: TRBV18
clone_size: once
j_call: TRBJ2-3

cdr3_aa: CASSIAGEGRLLGYTF
cdr3_nt: TGTGCCAGTAGTATAGCAGGGGAGGGAAGACTGCTTGGCTACACCTTC
d_call: -
v_call: TRBV19
clone_size: -
j_call: TRBJ1-2

cdr3_aa: CASSATGGTEAFF
cdr3_nt: TGTGCCAGCAGCGCCACAGGGGGGACTGAAGCTTTCTTT
d_call: TRBD1
v_call: TRBV5-4
clone_size: -
j_call: TRBJ1-1